Each of the 10 T cell receptor beta chains below was sequenced from the same sample in a study of Ad26.COV2.S vaccination and SARS-CoV-2 variants. Repertoires were generated with immunoSEQ multiplex PCR, while TCRdb's copy carries only in-frame clones and drops some. This sample has around 320,000 clones, with around 87% found just once. Treatment noted: roughly 20 received Ad26.COV2.S at low or high dose, single or two shots; 5 received placebo; per-sample allocation not given. Day 63 after the first injection of vaccine or placebo was the sampling time. Sequencing was performed on peripheral blood, taken in a trial of Ad26.COV2.S vaccine versus placebo. Receptor source: a person between 18 and 65 years old who received the Ad26.COV2.S COVID-19 vaccine or a placebo.

The V gene is TRBV14, the J gene TRBJ2-7; D may be TRBD1 (7 bases). The CDR3 loop spans 13 amino acids. Trimming stripped 0 bases from V and 7 bases from J, with 10 bases between. Germline CDR1 and CDR2: SGHDN and FVKESK. The CDR3 spells CASSQDQGGEQYF. CDR3 in DNA: TGTGCCAGCAGCCAAGATCAGGGGGGAGAGCAGTACTTC.

The chain carries TRBV5-1 and TRBJ1-1; tentative D call: TRBD1 (5 bases). This CDR3 is 16 amino acids long. V dropped 7 bases and J dropped 1 base, with 20 bases sitting between them. CDR1 SGHRS and CDR2 YFSETQ come from the germline V gene. CDR3 region: CASGTGTLAKNTEAFF. The CDR3 DNA follows: TGCGCCAGCGGGACCGGGACCCTCGCGAAGAACACTGAAGCTTTCTTT. Full variable domain (rest looked up from reference TRBV5-1 and TRBJ1-1): KAGVTQTPRYLIKTRGQQVTLSCSPISGHRSVSWYQQTPGQGLQFLFEYFSETQRNKGNFPGRFSGRQFSNSRSEMNVSTLELGDSALYLCASGTGTLAKNTEAFFGQGTRLTVV.

This rearrangement joins TRBV4-2 to TRBJ2-7; D call uncertain. V was pared by 0 bases and J by 2 bases, with 11 bases between. Per germline, CDR1 LGHNA and CDR2 YNFKEQ. This CDR3 contains 15 residues. The CDR3 DNA reads as TGTGCCAGCAGCCAAGATAGGCTGGTAACCTACGAGCAGTACTTC. The encoded protein is CASSQDRLVTYEQYF.

This sequence joins TRBV29-1 and TRBJ1-5, with 7 bases aligning to TRBD1. CDR3 size: 14 residues. Trimming cost V 6 bases and J 3 bases; bases outside gene matches: 8. Germline CDR1 is SQVTM and CDR2 is ANQGSEA. The chain's CDR3 is CSVRGRGLNQPQHF. CDR3 nucleotides: TGCAGCGTCCGGGGGAGGGGGCTCAATCAGCCCCAGCATTTT.

CDR3 DNA: TGTGCCAGCAGCCTGCCCGGGACAGCGAACACTGAAGCTTTCTTT. Translating it yields CASSLPGTANTEAFF. This chain joins TRBV5-4 and TRBJ1-1, with TRBD1 matching over 7 bases. V was clipped by 4 bases and J by 1 base; unmatched bases: 7. Looked up from germline, CDR1 is SGHNT and CDR2 is YYREEE (reference sequence). The CDR3 loop spans 15 amino acids.

V gene TRBV19 combines with J gene TRBJ1-5, with 7 bases that match TRBD1. V lost 8 bases to trimming and J lost 4 bases; unmatched junction nucleotides: 8. The CDR3 consists of 14 residues. Germline CDR1 LNHDA, CDR2 SQIVND (reference sequence). CDR3 coding DNA: TGTGCCAGTTCCGGGACAGCGGGGAATCAGCCCCAGCATTTT. This encodes CASSGTAGNQPQHF.

The rearrangement joins TRBV6-5 to TRBJ1-5, with unresolved D. V lost 8 bases and J 6 bases, leaving 11 bases between the germline ends. The CDR3 covers 12 residues. Germline assignment: CDR1 MNHEY and CDR2 SVGAGI. The CDR3 is CASDGLSQPQHF. The CDR3 nucleotides read TGTGCCAGCGACGGTCTTAGTCAGCCCCAGCATTTT.

This sequence joins TRBV2 and TRBJ2-7; the D is unclear. The V end lost 5 bases, the J end lost 0 bases, and 8 bases lay between the germline ends. The germline V gene has CDR1 SNHLY and CDR2 FYNNEI. This CDR3 is built from 13 residues. The CDR3 DNA sequence: TGTGCCAGCAGTTACACCGTCTCCTACGAGCAGTACTTC. Its protein is CASSYTVSYEQYF.

This chain joins TRBV19 and TRBJ2-1; 11 nucleotides agree with TRBD2. CDR3 length: 15 residues. Germline trimming cut 2 bases from V and 9 bases from J; bases unmatched to any gene: 6. Germline CDR1 LNHDA, CDR2 SQIVND (reference sequence). In DNA, the CDR3 is TGTGCCAGTAGTATAATGGGACTAGCGGCGGGTGAGCAGTTCTTC. Its translation is CASSIMGLAAGEQFF.

On this clone: The same CDR3 is also encoded by other DNA sequences in this sample. V is TRBV6-5 and J is TRBJ1-2; D gene uncertain. With 6 bases removed from V and 1 base from J, the gap between germline ends came to 12 bases. Germline V gene sequence: CDR1 MNHEY, CDR2 SVGAGI. This CDR3 is built from 14 residues. CDR3 sequence reads: CASSYSTGNYGYTF. CDR3 nucleotide sequence: TGTGCCAGCAGCTATTCAACTGGTAACTATGGCTACACCTTC.